This TCR beta chain was identified in a study of T cell repertoires in cytomegalovirus infection. Study overall: Indications came from public TCR beta signatures; they pointed to CMV infection and to a matching HLA type. Points from the study as a whole: In two of eight donors, the top clonotype was HLA-C-restricted CMV-specific.

The CDR3 length is 16 residues. CDR1 SGHDN and CDR2 FVKESK come from the germline V gene. The trim removed 4 bases at V and 3 bases at J, leaving 11 bases unmatched. Comment on this clonotype: Its antigen is unknown.

One entry per CDR3 protein, called by TCRdb with MiXCR from the reads. Of approximately 550,000 distinct CDR3 sequences listed, about 15% are singletons. The chain employs TRBV14 and TRBJ2-7, with TRBD2 matching over 8 bases. Sequences were obtained from CD8+ T cells from PBMCs. The clonotype was recovered from a human donor in good health (CMV status not recorded). Some clones in this sample may be carry-over from other donors' samples. CDR3 protein: CASSLSGVGQNYEQYF. The CDR3 DNA reads as TGTGCCAGCAGCCTTAGCGGGGTCGGACAAAACTACGAGCAGTACTTC.